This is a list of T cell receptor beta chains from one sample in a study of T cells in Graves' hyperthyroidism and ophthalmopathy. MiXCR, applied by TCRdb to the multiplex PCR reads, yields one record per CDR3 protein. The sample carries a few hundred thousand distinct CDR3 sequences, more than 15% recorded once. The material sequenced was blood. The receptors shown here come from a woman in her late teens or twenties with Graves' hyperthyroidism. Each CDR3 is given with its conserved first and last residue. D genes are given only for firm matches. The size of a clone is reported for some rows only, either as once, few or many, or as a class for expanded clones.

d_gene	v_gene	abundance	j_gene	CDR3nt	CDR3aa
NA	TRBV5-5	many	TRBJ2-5	TGTGCCAGCAGCCTAGACTCGCTAGAGACCCAGTACTTC	CASSLDSLETQYF
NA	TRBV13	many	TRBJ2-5	TGTGCCAGCAGCTTACGGACTTCCCAAGAGACCCAGTACTTC	CASSLRTSQETQYF
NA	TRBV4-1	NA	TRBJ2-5	TGCGCCAGCAGCCGCGGGGACTTCCGGAAAGAGACCCAGTACTTC	CASSRGDFRKETQYF
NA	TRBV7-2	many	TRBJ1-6	TGTGCCAGCAGCTCCATCCATAATTCGCCCCTCCACTTT	CASSSIHNSPLHF
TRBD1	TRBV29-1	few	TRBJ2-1	TGCAGCGCGGGGACAGCAAACGATGAGCAGTTCTTC	CSAGTANDEQFF
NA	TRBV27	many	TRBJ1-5	TGTGCCAGCAGCTTTTCCCCTGATGGGCAGCCCCAGCATTTT	CASSFSPDGQPQHF
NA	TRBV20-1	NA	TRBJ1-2	TGCAGGCCTGAGGGCCAGACTAAAAACTATGGCTACACCTTC	CRPEGQTKNYGYTF
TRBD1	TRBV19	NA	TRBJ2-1	TGTGCCAGTAGTAAGTCCTGGACACAGGGGGCGAACTACAATGAGCAGTTCTTC	CASSKSWTQGANYNEQFF
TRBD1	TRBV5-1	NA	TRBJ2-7	TGCGCCAGCAGCTTGGATGGGACAGTCTACGAGCAGTACTTC	CASSLDGTVYEQYF
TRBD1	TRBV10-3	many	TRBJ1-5	TGTGCCATCAGTGATAATGTGACAGGGTATAGCAATCAGCCCCAGCATTTT	CAISDNVTGYSNQPQHF
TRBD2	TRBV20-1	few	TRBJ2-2	TGCAGTGCTAGAGATCTTCAGGCGCGGGGGGGCAACACCGGGGAGCTGTTTTTT	CSARDLQARGGNTGELFF
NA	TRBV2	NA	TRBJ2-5	TGTGCCAGCAGCGGAATGTGGGGCGGTGAGACCCAGTACTTC	CASSGMWGGETQYF
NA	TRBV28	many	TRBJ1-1	TGTGCCAGCAGTTTAGGAGGGGAGTACACTGAAGCTTTCTTT	CASSLGGEYTEAFF
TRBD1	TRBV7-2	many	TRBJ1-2	TGTGCCAGCAGTTTACGGGACAGGGACTATGGCTACACCTTC	CASSLRDRDYGYTF
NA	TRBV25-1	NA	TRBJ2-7	TGTGCCAGCAGTGCATGGGGCTCGCCTTCCGAGCAGTACTTC	CASSAWGSPSEQYF
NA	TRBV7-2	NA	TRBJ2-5	TGTGCCAGCAGCCAGGGGGGGGGGTTGGGGGAGACCCAGTACTTC	CASSQGGGLGETQYF
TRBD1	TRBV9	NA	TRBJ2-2	TGTGCCAGCAGCGTGCTACGGACAGGGGGGAACACCGGGGAGCTGTTTTTT	CASSVLRTGGNTGELFF
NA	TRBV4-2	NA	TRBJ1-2	TGTGCCAGCAGCCAAGTCGGAATTAACTATGGCTACACCTTC	CASSQVGINYGYTF
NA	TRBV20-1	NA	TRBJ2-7	TGCAGTGCTAGACTTGCGGGGCGTCACGAGCAGTACTTC	CSARLAGRHEQYF
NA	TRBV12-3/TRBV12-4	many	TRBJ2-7	TGTGCCAGCAGATTGCTGGGCTCCTACGAGCAGTACTTC	CASRLLGSYEQYF
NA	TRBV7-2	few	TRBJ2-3	TGTGCCAGCAGCCTCCGGGGATCGGTCAAAACACACACAGATACGCAGTATTTT	CASSLRGSVKTHTDTQYF
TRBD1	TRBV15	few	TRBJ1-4	TGTGCCACCAGCCCGACAGGGTTGGGAGAAAAACTGTTTTTT	CATSPTGLGEKLFF